A single sample gave rise to the 8 T cell receptor beta chains below, sequenced in a study of blood T cell repertoires in COVID-19. Here immunoSEQ multiplex PCR was the method, and the copy in TCRdb shows in-frame clones only, minus some. The table includes about 280,000 clones, approximately 85% detected once. The sequenced sample consisted of peripheral blood. The receptor source for this set is a man in his forties or fifties with active or convalescent COVID-19.

Remarks on this clone: Compared with germline, one end of the junction differs, possibly owing to a read error. This sequence joins TRBV9 and TRBJ1-5, with D possibly TRBD1 on 5 matching bases. Germline CDR1 is SGDLS and CDR2 is YYNGEE. This CDR3 spans 15 amino acids. CDR3 coding DNA: TGTGCCCGCAGCCCGGGGGGGGGTAGAAATCAGCCCCAGCATTTT. Its translation: CARSPGGGRNQPQHF.

The chain employs TRBV19 and TRBJ2-1, with 7 bases matching TRBD1. The J segment lost 1 base and the V segment lost 8 bases, leaving 5 bases of the junction unmatched. The length of the CDR3 is 14 residues. Germline V gene sequence: CDR1 LNHDA, CDR2 SQIVND (reference sequence). CDR3 bases: TGTGCCAGTCTAGGGGGCGCGTCCTACAATGAGCAGTTCTTC. Its protein product is CASLGGASYNEQFF.

The chain joins TRBV15 to TRBJ2-1; possible D gene TRBD2, 5 bases. The germline V gene has CDR1 LNHNV and CDR2 YYDKDF (reference sequence). With 5 bases removed from V and 4 bases from J, the gap between germline ends came to 12 bases. CDR3 length equals 14 residues. For the CDR3, the DNA is TGTGCCACCAGCTCTAACGGGATATACAATGAGCAGTTCTTC. The encoded protein is CATSSNGIYNEQFF.

The rearrangement uses TRBV11-2 and TRBJ1-4; D possibly corresponds to TRBD1 (5 bases). The germline V and J ends were trimmed by 0 bases and 10 bases, with 15 bases remaining between them. CDR3 length: 15 residues. CDR1 SGHAT and CDR2 FQNNGV come from the germline V gene. The CDR3 region is CASSLDIQAMGKLFF. Written as DNA, the CDR3 is TGTGCCAGCAGCTTAGATATACAGGCGATGGGAAAACTGTTTTTT.

The chain uses TRBV28 and TRBJ1-6, with a weak D call TRBD1 (5 bases). This CDR3 comprises 16 residues. Per the germline V gene, CDR1 is MDHEN and CDR2 is SYDVKM. The V end lost 6 bases, the J end lost 1 base, and 13 bases lay between the germline ends. Here the CDR3 reads CASRTDWGSYNSPLHF. CDR3 bases: TGTGCCAGCAGGACAGACTGGGGTTCCTATAATTCACCCCTCCACTTT.

V is TRBV7-6 and J is TRBJ2-6, with no clear D. Germline CDR1 reads SGHVS; CDR2 reads FNYEAQ. The CDR3 is made up of 16 amino acids. Trimming cost V 5 bases and J 0 bases, with 11 bases left between them. In DNA, the CDR3 is TGTGCCAGCAGCCCAACACAGTTCTCTGGGGCCAACGTCCTGACTTTC. Translating gives CASSPTQFSGANVLTF.

This clone appeared once. This rearrangement joins TRBV30 to TRBJ1-5; perhaps TRBD1 as D (6 bases). The V gene lost 4 bases and the J gene lost 4 bases, with 11 bases spanning the gap. Germline V gene sequence: CDR1 GTSNPN, CDR2 SVGIG (reference sequence). The CDR3 runs to 13 residues. The CDR3 DNA is TGTGCCTGGACCGGGGACACGAATCAGCCCCAGCATTTT. This codes for CAWTGDTNQPQHF.

The chain recombines TRBV7-2 with TRBJ2-3, with D possibly TRBD1 on 5 matching bases. Germline values: CDR1 SGHTA, CDR2 FQGNSA. The CDR3 has 14 amino acids. Trimming pared 5 bases from V and 4 bases from J, leaving 13 bases between. Written as DNA, the CDR3 is TGTGCCAGCAGCCCCCGGCGACAGTCAGATACGCAGTATTTT. Translating gives CASSPRRQSDTQYF.